A single sample gave rise to the 30 T cell receptor beta chains below, sequenced in a study of blood T cell repertoires in COVID-19. Produced via immunoSEQ multiplex PCR; TCRdb's table is partial and in-frame only. The sample includes around 86,000 clones, about 85% of them seen just once. Sequencing was carried out using peripheral blood. These receptors were obtained from an elderly man with acute or convalescent COVID-19.

This sequence joins TRBV19 and TRBJ1-5; 8 nucleotides match TRBD1. The CDR3 runs 15 residues. Germline V lookup: CDR1 LNHDA, CDR2 SQIVND (reference sequence). The ends lost 2 bases at V and 6 bases at J; junction bases unmatched: 6. The CDR3 loop reads CASSISGQEGQPQHF. The DNA for the CDR3 is TGTGCCAGTAGTATATCGGGACAGGAAGGTCAGCCCCAGCATTTT.

The J gene is TRBJ2-7, the V gene TRBV20-1, with D possibly matching TRBD1 (5 bases). The ends were cut back, 3 bases at V and 2 bases at J, with 17 bases in the middle. The CDR3 is 15 amino acids. Germline CDR1 and CDR2: DFQATT and SNEGSKA (reference sequence). For the CDR3, the DNA is TGCAGTGCTAGTACCCCGACAGAAGGGGCCTACGAGCAGTACTTC. Residues: CSASTPTEGAYEQYF.

This rearrangement joins TRBV6-5 to TRBJ2-7; D is possibly TRBD1 (6 bases). The V gene lost 0 bases and the J gene lost 2 bases, with 11 bases spanning the gap. Germline V gives CDR1 MNHEY, CDR2 SVGAGI. The CDR3 runs to 15 residues. The CDR3 loop reads CASSYSHREPYEQYF. The CDR3 DNA sequence: TGTGCCAGCAGTTACTCGCACAGGGAGCCCTACGAGCAGTACTTC.

The chain joins TRBV2 to TRBJ1-1; 9 bases match TRBD1. Trimming removed 7 bases from V and 3 bases from J; junction bases left unmatched: 3. Germline V gene sequence: CDR1 SNHLY, CDR2 FYNNEI. This CDR3 spans 13 amino acids. The CDR3 reads CASTRTGDTEAFF. DNA of the CDR3: TGTGCCAGCACCAGGACAGGGGACACTGAAGCTTTCTTT.

This clone has a single count. The gene calls are TRBV6-6 and TRBJ2-2, with 7 bases fitting TRBD2. Per germline, CDR1 MNHNY and CDR2 SVGAGI (reference sequence). The CDR3 is 16 amino acids. V lost 4 bases and J lost 4; bases outside the gene matches: 9. CDR3 DNA sequence: TGTGCCAGCAGTTCTTGGACTAGGCAGGGCACCGGGGAGCTGTTTTTT. Translated: CASSSWTRQGTGELFF.

There are a few counts of this clone. The gene calls are TRBV28 and TRBJ2-3, with D maybe TRBD1 (6 bases). V was trimmed by 3 bases and J by 2 bases, leaving 12 bases between them. Germline CDR1 is MDHEN and CDR2 is SYDVKM. CDR3 length: 15 residues. As DNA, the CDR3 is TGTGCCAGCAGTTTGGACAGTGAATTCACAGATACGCAGTATTTT. The encoded protein is CASSLDSEFTDTQYF.

The rearrangement joins TRBV29-1 to TRBJ1-1; D is ambiguous. Germline CDR1 is SQVTM and CDR2 is ANQGSEA. CDR3 length: 12 amino acids. Between the trimmed V and J ends, which lost 3 bases and 4 bases, there was a span of 9 bases. CDR3 loop: CSVEAGSTEAFF. CDR3 sequence (DNA): TGCAGCGTTGAGGCGGGGAGCACTGAAGCTTTCTTT.

This clone showed up just a few times. V and J are TRBV7-8 and TRBJ2-7; D is undetermined. The length of the CDR3 is 13 residues. V lost 1 base and J 2 bases, leaving 6 bases between the germline ends. Germline-derived CDR1 and CDR2 are SGHVS and FQNEAQ. CDR3 DNA sequence: TGTGCCAGCAGCTTAGGACGGGCCTACGAGCAGTACTTC. The encoded protein is CASSLGRAYEQYF.

This sequence joins TRBV28 and TRBJ2-5, with a weak D call TRBD2 (5 bases). V was cut by 4 bases and J by 4 bases, with 10 bases left in between. The CDR3 extends over 13 amino acids. Germline CDR1 MDHEN, CDR2 SYDVKM. CDR3 sequence (DNA): TGTGCCAGCAGTTGGCGAAGCGGAGAGACCCAGTACTTC. It encodes CASSWRSGETQYF.

J is TRBJ1-6 and V is TRBV10-3; possible D gene TRBD1, 6 bases. Germline V gene data show CDR1 as ENHRY and CDR2 as SYGVKD. The V gene lost 4 bases and the J gene lost 6 bases, with 7 bases spanning the gap. The CDR3 consists of 13 residues. The CDR3 sequence is CAISGTANSPLHF. In DNA, the CDR3 is TGTGCCATCAGTGGGACAGCTAATTCACCCCTCCACTTT.

The chain couples TRBV3-1 (or the pseudogene TRBV3-2) to TRBJ2-7; 7 bases agree with TRBD2. The CDR3 has 15 residues. The germline V gene has CDR1 LGHDT and CDR2 YNNKEL (reference sequence). Germline trimming cut 4 bases from V and 6 bases from J; bases unmatched to any gene: 12. CDR3 loop: CASSPTWGEGSEQYF. Here the CDR3 DNA reads TGTGCCAGCAGCCCAACTTGGGGGGAGGGCTCCGAGCAGTACTTC.

The rearrangement links TRBV28 to TRBJ2-1; 13 bases are a match to TRBD2. The ends lost 7 bases at V and 8 bases at J; junction bases unmatched: 8. The CDR3 is made up of 15 amino acids. The germline V gene has CDR1 MDHEN and CDR2 SYDVKM. The CDR3 sequence is CASTLLAGGGYEQFF. CDR3 nucleotides: TGTGCCAGCACATTACTAGCGGGAGGGGGGTATGAGCAGTTCTTC.

V and J are TRBV7-2 and TRBJ1-5; 12 bases agree with TRBD1. CDR1 is SGHTA and CDR2 is FQGNSA in the germline V gene. V lost 5 bases and J lost 6; bases outside the gene matches: 8. The CDR3 has 16 residues. The CDR3 loop reads CASSPRDRGQGQPQHF. In nucleotides, the CDR3 is TGTGCCAGCAGCCCTAGGGACAGGGGGCAGGGTCAGCCCCAGCATTTT.

The chain is built from TRBV3-1 (or the pseudogene TRBV3-2) and TRBJ2-2, with 11 bases lining up with TRBD2. The CDR3 sequence is 21 residues long. The junction had 18 bases not matched to a gene; V was cut back by 0 bases and J by 6 bases. Germline V gives CDR1 LGHDT, CDR2 YNNKEL (reference sequence). The CDR3 DNA is TGTGCCAGCAGCCAAGATCTTTGGGGGACAGGGATTAGCGGGAGGGCCGGGGAGCTGTTTTTT. Its protein product is CASSQDLWGTGISGRAGELFF.

This clone was seen just once. V is TRBV13 and J is TRBJ1-6, with TRBD1 identical over 8 bases. V trimming: 5 bases; J trimming: 5 bases; junction bases outside the gene matches: 5. This CDR3 is built from 15 residues. Germline CDR1 is PRHDT and CDR2 is FYEKMQ (reference sequence). The DNA of the CDR3 is TGTGCCAGCAGCCTCCGGACAGGGAATAATTCACCCCTCCACTTT. It is translated as CASSLRTGNNSPLHF.

The V gene is TRBV19, the J gene TRBJ2-1; 11 nucleotides align to TRBD2. V shed 6 bases, J shed 2 bases, and the junction held 6 bases outside the gene matches. The CDR3 length is 16 residues. Germline loops: CDR1 LNHDA, CDR2 SQIVND (reference sequence). Written as DNA, the CDR3 is TGTGCCAGTAGCCGGACTAGCGGGTTCCCCTACAATGAGCAGTTCTTC. Its translation: CASSRTSGFPYNEQFF.

The chain is built from TRBV28 and TRBJ1-5; D is unresolved. Deletions cut 5 bases from V and 8 bases from J, with 13 bases between. Germline-derived CDR1 and CDR2 are MDHEN and SYDVKM. The CDR3 has 13 residues. The CDR3 nucleotides read TGTGCCAGCAGTCGAGACAACTTAGAGCCCCAGCATTTT. Protein: CASSRDNLEPQHF.

The V call is TRBV6-1, the J call TRBJ2-5; TRBD1 matches at 7 bases. Germline lookup yields CDR1 MNHNS and CDR2 SASEGT. The V and J ends lost 0 bases and 6 bases, in that order; junction bases with no gene match: 19. The CDR3 sequence is 19 residues long. CDR3 nucleotide sequence: TGTGCCAGCAGTGAAGCGGTCGCAGGGGGAGTGGTTAGTTCGAAGACCCAGTACTTC. Translation: CASSEAVAGGVVSSKTQYF.

This chain links TRBV19 with TRBJ2-2; maybe TRBD1 (6 bases). The V end was cut by 8 bases, the J end by 5 bases, with 12 bases between. This CDR3 has 13 residues. The germline CDR1 and CDR2 sequences are LNHDA and SQIVND (reference sequence). In DNA form, the CDR3 reads TGTGCCAGTGCCAGGGGTTGGACCGGGGAGCTGTTTTTT. This encodes CASARGWTGELFF.

The chain uses TRBV7-8 and TRBJ2-1, with a possible D match to TRBD2 (5 bases). CDR3 length: 14 amino acids. V was shortened by 2 bases and J by 6 bases, with 11 bases between the two germline ends. CDR1 is SGHVS and CDR2 is FQNEAQ in the germline V gene. CDR3 sequence: CASSLLAYGNEQFF. In DNA form, the CDR3 reads TGTGCCAGCAGCTTACTAGCTTACGGCAATGAGCAGTTCTTC. Full variable domain (rest looked up from reference TRBV7-8 and TRBJ2-1): GAGVSQSPRYKVAKRGQDVALRCDPISGHVSLFWYQQALGQGPEFLTYFQNEAQLDKSGLPSDRFFAERPEGSVSTLKIQRTQQEDSAVYLCASSLLAYGNEQFFGPGTRLTVL.

This rearrangement joins TRBV6-5 to TRBJ1-6, with TRBD1 as a possible D gene (5 bases). Germline V lookup: CDR1 MNHEY, CDR2 SVGAGI. The CDR3 runs to 15 residues. V was trimmed by 6 bases and J by 5 bases, leaving 14 bases between them. This chain's CDR3 is CASRRTRGDNSPLHF. For the CDR3, the DNA is TGTGCCAGCAGGCGGACCCGGGGGGATAATTCACCCCTCCACTTT.

The CDR3 protein is CASSLDRGRENTEAFF. CDR3 coding DNA: TGTGCCAGCAGCTTAGACAGGGGGCGAGAGAACACTGAAGCTTTCTTT. The chain employs TRBV7-8 and TRBJ1-1; TRBD1 matches 9 bases. The CDR3 runs 16 residues. Germline V gives CDR1 SGHVS, CDR2 FQNEAQ. V lost 1 base to trimming and J lost 1 base; unmatched junction nucleotides: 4.

DNA of the CDR3: TGTGCCAGCAGCCAGGGACACAGCAATCAGCCCCAGCATTTT. Translating it yields CASSQGHSNQPQHF. V and J are TRBV3-1 (or the pseudogene TRBV3-2) and TRBJ1-5, with TRBD1 as a possible D gene (6 bases). The CDR3 spans 14 residues. Trimming took 3 bases from V and 1 from J, leaving 7 bases between them. CDR1 is LGHDT and CDR2 is YNNKEL in the germline V gene (reference sequence).

V is TRBV6-1 and J is TRBJ1-5; tentative D call: TRBD1 (6 bases). CDR1 and CDR2 (germline): MNHNS, SASEGT. Trimming left V 0 bases short and J 0 bases short, with 9 bases between. The CDR3 loop spans 16 amino acids. The CDR3 DNA reads TGTGCCAGCAGTGAAGCGCTGGGGGCTAGCAATCAGCCCCAGCATTTT. Translating it yields CASSEALGASNQPQHF.

J is TRBJ2-5 and V is TRBV19; weak D call: TRBD1 (6 bases). The V end was cut by 5 bases, the J end by 0 bases, with 13 bases between. Germline loops: CDR1 LNHDA, CDR2 SQIVND (reference sequence). This CDR3 region has 15 residues. The CDR3 reads CASSPQGWYQETQYF. In nucleotides, the CDR3 is TGTGCCAGTAGTCCCCAGGGGTGGTACCAAGAGACCCAGTACTTC.

The chain carries TRBV25-1 and TRBJ1-6; D remains unclear. The CDR3 runs to 14 residues. V was cut by 5 bases and J by 6 bases, with 11 bases left in between. Germline V gene lookup returns CDR1 MGHDK and CDR2 SYGVNS. The CDR3 loop is CASSSGIVNSPLHF. CDR3 DNA: TGTGCCAGCAGTTCCGGGATCGTTAATTCACCCCTCCACTTT.

This sequence joins TRBV19 and TRBJ2-2; D may be TRBD2 (6 bases). Trimming left V 5 bases short and J 2 bases short, with 9 bases between. The CDR3 totals 14 residues. CDR1 is LNHDA, CDR2 SQIVND, per germline (reference sequence). The DNA for the CDR3 is TGTGCCAGTAGTCGGGGACTTAACACCGGGGAGCTGTTTTTT. Its protein is CASSRGLNTGELFF.

This clone was counted a single time. The chain uses TRBV7-8 and TRBJ1-5, with D perhaps TRBD1 (5 bases). CDR1 is SGHVS and CDR2 is FQNEAQ in the germline V gene. The CDR3 sequence is 15 residues long. Trimming removed 4 bases from V and 0 bases from J, with 10 bases in between. The DNA for the CDR3 is TGTGCCAGCAGCTGGGGGGGGTATAGCAATCAGCCCCAGCATTTT. The encoded protein is CASSWGGYSNQPQHF. The whole variable domain, filled in from reference TRBV7-8 and TRBJ1-5, reads GAGVSQSPRYKVAKRGQDVALRCDPISGHVSLFWYQQALGQGPEFLTYFQNEAQLDKSGLPSDRFFAERPEGSVSTLKIQRTQQEDSAVYLCASSWGGYSNQPQHFGDGTRLSIL.

The CDR3 DNA follows: TGCGCCAGCAGCCCGGGCGGGGGACAGGTCCTCCACGAGCAGTACTTC. Its protein product is CASSPGGGQVLHEQYF. The chain combines TRBV5-1 with TRBJ2-7; possible D gene TRBD1, 8 bases. Trimming took 4 bases from V and 5 from J, leaving 22 bases between them. CDR1 and CDR2 from the germline V gene are SGHRS and YFSETQ. The CDR3 totals 16 residues.

This clone was recorded at least ten times. The chain recombines TRBV24-1 with TRBJ2-1, with 9 bases lining up with TRBD1. V lost 4 bases to trimming and J lost 6 bases; unmatched junction nucleotides: 9. This CDR3 spans 16 amino acids. Germline V lookup: CDR1 KGHDR, CDR2 SFDVKD. CDR3 coding DNA: TGTGCCACCAGTGACCCTGGGACAGGGAGGACCAATGAGCAGTTCTTC. Translated: CATSDPGTGRTNEQFF.